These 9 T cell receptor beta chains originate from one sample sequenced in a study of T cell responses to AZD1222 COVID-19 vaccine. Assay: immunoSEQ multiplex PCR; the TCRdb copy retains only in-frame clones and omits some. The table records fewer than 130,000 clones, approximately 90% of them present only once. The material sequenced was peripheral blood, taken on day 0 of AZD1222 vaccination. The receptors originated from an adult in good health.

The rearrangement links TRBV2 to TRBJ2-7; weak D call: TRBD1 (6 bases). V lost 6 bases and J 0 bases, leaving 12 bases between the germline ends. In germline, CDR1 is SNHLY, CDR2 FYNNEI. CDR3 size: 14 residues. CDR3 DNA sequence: TGTGCCAGCAGGGGGACAAAAAACTCCTACGAGCAGTACTTC. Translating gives CASRGTKNSYEQYF.

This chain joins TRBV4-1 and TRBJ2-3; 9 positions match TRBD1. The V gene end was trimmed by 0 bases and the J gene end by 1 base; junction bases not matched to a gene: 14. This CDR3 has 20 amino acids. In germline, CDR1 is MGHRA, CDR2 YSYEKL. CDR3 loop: CASSQDREDGQGNRTDTQYF. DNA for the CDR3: TGCGCCAGCAGCCAAGATCGGGAGGACGGACAGGGGAACCGCACAGATACGCAGTATTTT.

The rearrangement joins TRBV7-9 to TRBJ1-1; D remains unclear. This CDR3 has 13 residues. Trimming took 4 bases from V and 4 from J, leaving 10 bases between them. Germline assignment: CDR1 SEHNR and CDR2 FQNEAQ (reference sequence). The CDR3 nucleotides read TGTGCCAGCAGCTCCTTTGGTGGCACTGAAGCTTTCTTT. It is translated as CASSSFGGTEAFF.

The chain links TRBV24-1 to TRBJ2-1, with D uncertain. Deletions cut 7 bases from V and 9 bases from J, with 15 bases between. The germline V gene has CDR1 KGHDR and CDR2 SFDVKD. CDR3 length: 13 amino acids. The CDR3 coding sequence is TGTGCCACCAGAGACATCTATTATGGTGAGCAGTTCTTC. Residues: CATRDIYYGEQFF.

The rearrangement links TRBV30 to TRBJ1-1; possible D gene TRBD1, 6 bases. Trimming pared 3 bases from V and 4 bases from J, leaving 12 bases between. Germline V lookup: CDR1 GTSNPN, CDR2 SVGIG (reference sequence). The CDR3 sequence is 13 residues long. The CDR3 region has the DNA TGTGCCTGGAGGATTACAGGGACCACTGAAGCTTTCTTT. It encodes CAWRITGTTEAFF.

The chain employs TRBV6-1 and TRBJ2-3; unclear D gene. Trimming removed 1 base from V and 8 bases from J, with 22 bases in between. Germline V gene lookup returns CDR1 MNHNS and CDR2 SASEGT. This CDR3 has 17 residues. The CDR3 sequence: CASSEVGRTLVKGTQYF. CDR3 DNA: TGTGCCAGCAGTGAAGTTGGTCGGACCCTAGTTAAGGGTACGCAGTATTTT.

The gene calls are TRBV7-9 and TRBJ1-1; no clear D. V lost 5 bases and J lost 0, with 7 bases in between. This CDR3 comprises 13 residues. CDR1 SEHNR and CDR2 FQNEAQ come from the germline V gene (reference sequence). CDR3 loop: CASSPGLNTEAFF. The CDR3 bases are TGTGCCAGCAGCCCCGGTTTGAACACTGAAGCTTTCTTT.

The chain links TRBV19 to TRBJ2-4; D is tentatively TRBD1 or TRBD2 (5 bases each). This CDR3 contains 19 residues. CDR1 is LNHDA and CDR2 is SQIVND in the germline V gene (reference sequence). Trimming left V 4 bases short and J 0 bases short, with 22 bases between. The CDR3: CASSTSRDRGPLAKNIQYF. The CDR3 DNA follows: TGTGCCAGTAGTACGAGCCGCGATCGGGGCCCTCTAGCCAAAAACATTCAGTACTTC.

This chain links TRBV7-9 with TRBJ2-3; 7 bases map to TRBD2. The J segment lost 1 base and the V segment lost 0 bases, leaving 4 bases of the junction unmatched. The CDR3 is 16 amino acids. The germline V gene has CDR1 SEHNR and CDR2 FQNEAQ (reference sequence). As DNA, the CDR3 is TGTGCCAGCAGCTTAGCGCGGGGGACGGGCACAGATACGCAGTATTTT. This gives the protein CASSLARGTGTDTQYF. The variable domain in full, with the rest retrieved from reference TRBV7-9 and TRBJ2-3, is DTGVSQNPRHKITKRGQNVTFRCDPISEHNRLYWYRQTLGQGPEFLTYFQNEAQLEKSRLLSDRFSAERPKGSFSTLEIQRTEQGDSAMYLCASSLARGTGTDTQYFGPGTRLTVL.